This is a list of T cell receptor beta chains from one sample in a study of Graves' ophthalmopathy and Graves' hyperthyroidism. TCRdb reanalysed the multiplex PCR reads using MiXCR and keeps one entry per CDR3 protein. The sample has about 620,000 distinct CDR3 sequences, about a fifth seen once. The sample was peripheral blood. The source of these receptors is a woman in her late teens or twenties with stable Graves' hyperthyroidism. Some clones in this sample may be carry-over from other donors' samples. CDR3s include the opening cysteine and the closing phenylalanine or tryptophan. D genes are given only for firm matches. For some rows the clone size is stated as once, few or many, or as a class when expanded; others skip it.

j_call d_call v_call clone_size cdr3_nt cdr3_aa
TRBJ2-2 TRBD2 TRBV20-1 many TGCAGTGCTACCGGGGGGGGGACCTACGGGGAGCTGTTTTTT CSATGGGTYGELFF
TRBJ1-1 TRBD1 TRBV19 many TGTGCCCAACCCAGAGACAGGGAATATGAAGACACTGAAGCTTTCTTT CAQPRDREYEDTEAFF
TRBJ1-6 . TRBV6-1 many TGTGCCAGCAGTGAAGCCCACCGACCGCCACCCATGTCTTCACCCCTCCACTTT CASSEAHRPPPMSSPLHF
TRBJ1-1 . TRBV27 . TGTGCCAGCAGTTTACAATGGGGGACGAACACTGAAGCTTTCTTT CASSLQWGTNTEAFF
TRBJ2-2 . TRBV7-2 . TGTGCCAGCTCCCAAGAATCCACCGGGGAGCTGTTTTTT CASSQESTGELFF
TRBJ2-4 TRBD1 TRBV12-5 many TGTGCTAGTGGGACGGACAGGTCGGCCAAAAACATTAAGTACTTC CASGTDRSAKNIKYF
TRBJ2-4 . TRBV12-3/TRBV12-4 many TGTGCCAGCAGTCCCGAGGGGTTACTAGCCAAAAACATTCAGTACTTC CASSPEGLLAKNIQYF
TRBJ2-2 . TRBV5-1 few TGCGCCAGCAGCCCCCCTGTGGGACAGAACACCGGGGAGCTGTTTTTT CASSPPVGQNTGELFF
TRBJ1-1 . TRBV12-3/TRBV12-4 many TGTGCCAGCAGTTTACCCACCTTGGATACTGAAGCTTTCTTT CASSLPTLDTEAFF
TRBJ2-5 . TRBV15 many TGTGCCACCAGCAGAGATCGGAGAGGGGGCCAAGAGACCCAGTACTTC CATSRDRRGGQETQYF
TRBJ2-5 . TRBV29-1 many TGCAGCGTTGAAAAGGGGTCCCAAGAGACCCAGTACTTC CSVEKGSQETQYF
TRBJ2-7 TRBD1 TRBV7-8 . TGTGCCAGCAGCCGATACAGGGGCAGGGACGAGCAGTACTTC CASSRYRGRDEQYF
TRBJ1-2 . TRBV11-2 few TGTGCCAGCAGCTTAGTTGCTGACGGCTACACCTTC CASSLVADGYTF
TRBJ1-2 . TRBV30 . TGTGCCTGGAACCTTCAGGGAGACTATGGCTACACCTTC CAWNLQGDYGYTF
TRBJ2-7 TRBD1 TRBV27 many TGTGCCAGCAGTTTCGAGGGACAGGGCTACTACGAGCAGTACTTC CASSFEGQGYYEQYF
TRBJ1-6 . TRBV12-3/TRBV12-4 few TGTGCCAGCAGTTTAAGGGAGGGGGCACCCCTCCACTTT CASSLREGAPLHF
TRBJ2-7 TRBD1 TRBV5-1 few TGCGCCAGCAGCTTGGACGGGACAGGGACGATTTGGTACTTC CASSLDGTGTIWYF
TRBJ2-7 TRBD1 TRBV29-1 many TGCAGCGTTGCAGGGACAGGGTTCTACGAGCAGTACTTC CSVAGTGFYEQYF
TRBJ2-4 TRBD1 TRBV7-2 . TGTGCCAGCAGCCAAGGACAGGGCAGTCAGTACTTC CASSQGQGSQYF
TRBJ2-2 TRBD1 TRBV5-1 . TGCGCCAGCAGCTTTCAGGGGGCGGACACCGGGGAGCTGCTTTTT CASSFQGADTGELLF
TRBJ1-2 . TRBV12-3/TRBV12-4 . TGTGCCAGCAGTCCGAGGGGAGGGAAAGAGAGCTATGGCTACACCTTC CASSPRGGKESYGYTF
TRBJ1-2 TRBD1 TRBV20-1 . TGCAGTGCTAGACCCCCAGGGGGCGGCTATGGCTACACCTTC CSARPPGGGYGYTF
TRBJ2-5 TRBD2 TRBV30 . TGTGCCTGGAGTTTGGCTAGCGGGGGAGTTCAAGAGACCCAGTACTTC CAWSLASGGVQETQYF
TRBJ1-2 . TRBV5-1 many TGCGCCAGCAGCACAGACCCAAACTTAGGCTACACCTTC CASSTDPNLGYTF
TRBJ1-2 . TRBV29-1 . TGCAGCGTCCTGCAGGGGGGCTACACCTTC CSVLQGGYTF
TRBJ2-7 . TRBV20-1 many TGCAGTGCTACAAGGGTGGCTTACGAGCAGTACTTC CSATRVAYEQYF
TRBJ1-5 TRBD1 TRBV27 many TGTGCCAGCAGTTTTGGACAGGGAGGCGATCAGCCCCAGCATTTT CASSFGQGGDQPQHF
TRBJ2-7 . TRBV20-1 many TGCAGTTCCCGGGACGGGTACTACGAGCAGTACTTC CSSRDGYYEQYF
TRBJ2-5 . TRBV30 many TGTGCCTGGAGTGAAGGGAACGGGGGAATGGAGACCCAGTACTTC CAWSEGNGGMETQYF
TRBJ2-2 . TRBV2 . TGTGCCAGCAGTGAACCTCTCTTACTGGCGGCGAACACCGGGGAGCTGTTTTTT CASSEPLLLAANTGELFF
TRBJ2-5 TRBD2 TRBV6-2/TRBV6-3 many TGTGCCAGCATGAGGCGACTAGCGTCTTTGGAGACCCAGTACTTC CASMRRLASLETQYF
TRBJ2-7 . TRBV29-1 many TGCAGCGTTGGGCTCAGGGTAATTGACGAGCAGTACTTC CSVGLRVIDEQYF
TRBJ1-2 . TRBV6-1 . TGTGCCAGCAGTGAGACAGGCCAGGGGGGCTACACCTTC CASSETGQGGYTF
TRBJ2-7 . TRBV6-1 . TGTGCCAGCAGTGGTCTTGGTTCATCCTACGAGCAGTACTTC CASSGLGSSYEQYF
TRBJ1-1 TRBD1 TRBV5-8 . TGTGCCAGCAGCTACAGGGGACAGGTGAACACTGAAGCTTGCTTT CASSYRGQVNTEACF
TRBJ1-5 . TRBV12-3/TRBV12-4 few TGTGCCAGCAATTTTTTGGGCCAGCCCCAGCATTTT CASNFLGQPQHF
TRBJ2-3 TRBD2 TRBV5-1 . TGCGCCAGCAGCTTGGATGGCGGGGGGACCACAGATACGCAGTATTTT CASSLDGGGTTDTQYF
TRBJ2-5 . TRBV2 . TGTGCCAGCAGTCCGCAGGGTTTACGAGAGACCCAGTACTTC CASSPQGLRETQYF
TRBJ1-1 . TRBV30 few TGTGCCTGGAAAAGGGACGGGGACACTGAAGCTTTCTTT CAWKRDGDTEAFF
TRBJ1-5 . TRBV6-1 many TGTGCCAGTACGTCCAACCTTGAAAATCAGCCCCAGCATTTT CASTSNLENQPQHF
TRBJ1-5 . TRBV28 many TGTGCCAGCAGTTTATCTCAGGGGTCTCGGACCCAGCATTTT CASSLSQGSRTQHF
TRBJ2-7 . TRBV6-1 . TGTGCCAGCACCGAGGGTACCAGCTCCTACGAGCAGTACTTC CASTEGTSSYEQYF
TRBJ2-7 . TRBV7-2 many TGTGCCAGCAGCTTAGACGGGGGCTTCTCCTACGAGCAGTACTTC CASSLDGGFSYEQYF
TRBJ1-5 . TRBV7-8 . TGTGCCAGCAGCTTAGGGGCAGGGCGGAATCAGCCCCAGCATTTT CASSLGAGRNQPQHF
TRBJ2-2 . TRBV12-3/TRBV12-4 . TGTGCCAGCATCACACATGGCACAGACGGGGAGCTGTTTTTT CASITHGTDGELFF
TRBJ2-7 . TRBV6-1 many TGTGCCAGCAGTCCCGTACCTTCCGAGCAGTACTTC CASSPVPSEQYF
TRBJ1-2 . TRBV12-3/TRBV12-4 . TGTGCCAGCAGTTTGGGGGCAGGGGAGCGCTACACCTTC CASSLGAGERYTF
TRBJ1-2 TRBD1 TRBV11-2 many TGTGCCAGCAGCTTAACTGACAGGGGGAACTATGGCTACACCTTC CASSLTDRGNYGYTF
TRBJ2-7 TRBD2 TRBV6-2/TRBV6-3 many TGTGCCAGCAGTCCGGGACTAGCGATACCCTACGAGCAGTACTTC CASSPGLAIPYEQYF
TRBJ1-2 . TRBV6-4 . TGTGCCAGCAGTGACCGCAGGCCTTCGAGAAGGGGGGATAGATATGGCTACACCTTC CASSDRRPSRRGDRYGYTF
TRBJ2-5 TRBD1 TRBV10-3 many TGTGCCATCAGTAATCCGGAAGGGGGCCAAGCCAAGACCCAGTACTTC CAISNPEGGQAKTQYF
TRBJ2-7 TRBD2 TRBV2 . TGTGCCAGCAGCAAAACTAGCGGGGGGCCCTACGAGCAGTACTTC CASSKTSGGPYEQYF
TRBJ1-2 . TRBV10-3 many TGTGCCATCAGTGAGTCGGTTTCCTATTCCTCCGCGGACTATGGCTACACCTTC CAISESVSYSSADYGYTF
TRBJ2-2 TRBD2 TRBV27 few TGTGCCAGCAGGGGGGGGCTAGCGGGAGTAATGAGGGACACCGGGGAGCTGTTTTTT CASRGGLAGVMRDTGELFF
TRBJ1-3 . TRBV28 many TGTGCCAGCAGTTTTTACGGCTCTGGAAACACCATATATTTT CASSFYGSGNTIYF